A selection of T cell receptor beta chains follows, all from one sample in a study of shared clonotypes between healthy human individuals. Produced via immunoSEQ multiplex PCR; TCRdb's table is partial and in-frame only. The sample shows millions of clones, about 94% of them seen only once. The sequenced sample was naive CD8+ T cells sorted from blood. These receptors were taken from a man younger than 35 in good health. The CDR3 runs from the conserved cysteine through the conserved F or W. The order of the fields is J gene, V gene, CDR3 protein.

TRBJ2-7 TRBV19 CASSPTGGRYEQYF
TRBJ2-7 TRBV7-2 CASSLGRTSGNEQYF
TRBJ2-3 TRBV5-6 CASSLPSGAATQYF
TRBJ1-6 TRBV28 CASSPIGGGSPLHF
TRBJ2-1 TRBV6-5 CASSREAPNNEQFF
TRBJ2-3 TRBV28 CASSFRDTQYF
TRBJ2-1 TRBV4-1 CASSQEAGGYYNEQFF
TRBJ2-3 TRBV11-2 CASSYSGTRAYF
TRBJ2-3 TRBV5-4 CASSVAGAGTDTQYF
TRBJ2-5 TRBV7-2 CASSAGLAGGLQETQYF
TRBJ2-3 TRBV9 CASSPEGVGGGTDTQYF
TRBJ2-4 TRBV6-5 CASSSGTELAKNIQYF
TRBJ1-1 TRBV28 CASMVQGGTEAFF
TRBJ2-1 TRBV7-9 CATQGASSLFYEQFF
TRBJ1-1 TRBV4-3 CASSQARGPLNTEAFF